This record looks at one TCR beta chain sequence and its context. CDR3 length: 13 amino acids. Germline CDR1 MNHEY, CDR2 SVGAGI. The germline V and J ends were trimmed by 8 bases and 2 bases, with 10 bases remaining between them. This sample was taken from a study of blood T cell repertoires in COVID-19. Study in general: Donors in the United States, Italy and Spain gave samples during acute or convalescent COVID-19. Sources were T cells, B-cell-depleted T cells, or PBMCs; the material itself was cDNA or gDNA.

Original data processing: Estimated nucleated cell counts came from reference gene primer amplification. The data were produced by immunoSEQ multiplex PCR, yet TCRdb's version contains in-frame clones alone and is incomplete. That table is the source of V, J and clone size, and D and trimming were worked out from the DNA. The sample includes over 50,000 clones, approximately 89% seen only once; the top ten take around 6.6%. The clonotype originates from a man aged 55 to 70 with acute or convalescent COVID-19. The gene calls are TRBV6-5 and TRBJ2-1; no clear D. Specimen: peripheral blood. Written as DNA, the CDR3 is TGTGCCAGCTCTCAAGCGCCCTACAATGAGCAGTTCTTC. This encodes CASSQAPYNEQFF.